Listed here are 27 T cell receptor beta chains from one sample, sequenced in a study of T cells in Graves' hyperthyroidism and ophthalmopathy. Using RNA transcripts as the source, TCR beta CDR3 regions were amplified. A set of HTBI primers served as the primers for a first-round RT-PCR of the TCR CDR3. TCRdb independently ran MiXCR on the multiplex PCR reads; one entry per CDR3 protein. The data contain about 250,000 distinct CDR3 sequences, about 20% of them singletons. Sequencing was done on a sample of blood. All receptors derive from a man aged 25 to 40 with Graves' ophthalmopathy.

This clonotype showed up just a few times. V is TRBV7-9 and J is TRBJ2-1; D unclear. Germline V gene sequence: CDR1 SEHNR, CDR2 FQNEAQ (reference sequence). The V end lost 5 bases, the J end lost 5 bases, and 13 bases lay between the germline ends. The CDR3 extends over 14 amino acids. CDR3 in DNA: TGTGCCAGCAGCGAGACCCGTTGGGACAATGAGCAGTTCTTC. Translating it yields CASSETRWDNEQFF.

A few counts support this clonotype. The genes are TRBV29-1 and TRBJ2-1; TRBD1 matches 7 bases. V lost 1 base, J lost 3 bases, and 9 bases stayed unmatched. Looked up from germline, CDR1 is SQVTM and CDR2 is ANQGSEA. The CDR3 has 16 amino acids. In DNA, the CDR3 is TGCAGCGTTGAAGCCCTCCCGGGACAGCTCTACAATGAGCAGTTCTTC. Amino acids: CSVEALPGQLYNEQFF.

The gene calls are TRBV11-3 and TRBJ2-1; possibly TRBD2 for D (5 bases). This CDR3 is 12 amino acids long. Germline CDR1 SGHNT, CDR2 YENEEA. Trimming took off 6 bases at V and 8 bases at J, with 11 bases between the two ends. The CDR3 protein is CASSVDWHEQFF. CDR3 sequence (DNA): TGTGCCAGCAGTGTGGACTGGCATGAGCAGTTCTTC.

As regards this clonotype: One end of the junction fails to match germline, which may point to a read error. This rearrangement joins TRBV5-1 to TRBJ1-6; tentative D call: TRBD1 (6 bases). The CDR3 loop spans 15 amino acids. Germline loops: CDR1 SGHRS, CDR2 YFSETQ. CDR3 DNA: TGTGCCAGCAGCTTGGTCGCAGGGGATAATTCACCCCTCCACTTT. Its protein is CASSLVAGDNSPLHF.

The chain uses TRBV6-1 and TRBJ2-3, with D perhaps given as TRBD1 or TRBD2 (6 bases each). Trimming left V 10 bases short and J 4 bases short, with 18 bases between. Germline lookup yields CDR1 MNHNS and CDR2 SASEGT. The CDR3 contains 14 residues. The CDR3 reads CATTVGGTADTQYF. For the CDR3, the DNA is TGTGCCACCACCGTAGGGGGGACCGCAGATACGCAGTATTTT.

This clonotype was counted a few times. The rearrangement joins TRBV6-1 to TRBJ2-5; 12 bases are shared with TRBD1. Germline V gives CDR1 MNHNS, CDR2 SASEGT. V was clipped by 8 bases and J by 5 bases; unmatched bases: 9. The CDR3 covers 15 residues. CDR3 sequence reads: CASAAGQGARETQYF. CDR3 sequence (DNA): TGTGCCAGCGCTGCGGGACAGGGGGCAAGGGAGACCCAGTACTTC.

The chain joins TRBV12-3 or TRBV12-4 to TRBJ2-1; 10 nucleotides align to TRBD2. With V trimmed by 6 bases and J by 9 bases, 8 bases remained unmatched. CDR3 length: 14 residues. CDR3 residues: CASRTGTSAGEQFF. As DNA, the CDR3 is TGTGCCAGCAGAACCGGGACTAGCGCAGGTGAGCAGTTCTTC.

A few counts support this clonotype. V gene TRBV20-1 combines with J gene TRBJ2-4, with a tentative D call TRBD1 (6 bases). The germline gives CDR1 DFQATT, CDR2 SNEGSKA (reference sequence). The CDR3 has 15 amino acids. The ends were cut back, 6 bases at V and 0 bases at J, with 15 bases in the middle. Written as DNA, the CDR3 is TGCAGTGCCTCCGACAGGCGTCAAGCCAAAAACATTCAGTACTTC. It codes for CSASDRRQAKNIQYF.

The count of this clonotype is one. V usage is TRBV10-1 and J usage is TRBJ2-1; 9 bases align to TRBD2. Germline CDR1 is WNHNN and CDR2 is SYGVQD (reference sequence). The CDR3 covers 21 residues. Trimming cost V 5 bases and J 4 bases; bases outside gene matches: 24. The CDR3, as DNA: TGCGCCAGCAGTAAAAAACCGGGACTAGCTTCGAAAGGGAGGACTTACAATGAGCAGTTCTTC. Protein: CASSKKPGLASKGRTYNEQFF.

V is TRBV11-1 and J is TRBJ1-6, with TRBD1 matching over 7 bases. Per germline, CDR1 SGHAT and CDR2 FQDESV (reference sequence). The CDR3 covers 14 residues. The ends lost 3 bases at V and 10 bases at J; junction bases unmatched: 6. CDR3 sequence (DNA): TGTGCCAGCAGCTTGACAGGGTCGAACTCACCCCTCCACTTT. Amino acid sequence: CASSLTGSNSPLHF.

This sequence joins TRBV28 and TRBJ1-6; a weak D match, TRBD1 (6 bases). Germline loops: CDR1 MDHEN, CDR2 SYDVKM. V lost 3 bases, J lost 6 bases, and 9 bases lay in between. The CDR3 runs to 14 residues. The CDR3 DNA is TGTGCCAGCAGTTTTCAGGGGAGTAATTCACCCCTCCACTTT. It encodes CASSFQGSNSPLHF.

V and J are TRBV11-2 and TRBJ1-6, with D possibly matching TRBD1 (5 bases). This CDR3 has 14 amino acids. Deletions cut 5 bases from V and 7 bases from J, with 12 bases between. CDR1 SGHAT and CDR2 FQNNGV come from the germline V gene. The CDR3 is CASSPRQRNSPLHF. The CDR3 DNA follows: TGTGCCAGCAGCCCCAGACAGCGAAATTCACCCCTCCACTTT.

This clonotype came up a few times. This chain joins TRBV20-1 and TRBJ1-5; 10 bases map to TRBD1. Losses at the gene ends were 3 bases for V and 4 bases for J; bases not matched to a gene: 3. This CDR3 is 14 amino acids long. Germline V lookup: CDR1 DFQATT, CDR2 SNEGSKA (reference sequence). The DNA for the CDR3 is TGCAGTGCTAGGGACAGGGGGACAAATCAGCCCCAGCATTTT. Translated, it gives CSARDRGTNQPQHF.

This chain links TRBV6-1 with TRBJ1-5, with TRBD1 matching 7 bases. Germline lookup yields CDR1 MNHNS and CDR2 SASEGT. The CDR3 extends over 16 amino acids. J lost 6 bases, V lost 8 bases, and 16 bases had no gene match. CDR3 loop: CASSPQGRPVGQPQHF. DNA for the CDR3: TGTGCCAGCTCACCACAGGGGCGACCAGTCGGTCAGCCCCAGCATTTT.

This clonotype has a handful of counts. J is TRBJ2-1 and V is TRBV12-3 or TRBV12-4; the D is unclear. CDR3 size: 12 residues. The ends were cut back, 5 bases at V and 9 bases at J, with 11 bases in the middle. The CDR3 region is CASSLTGSEQFF. The CDR3, as DNA: TGTGCCAGCAGTCTTACGGGCAGTGAGCAGTTCTTC.

This clonotype was counted at least ten times. The chain uses TRBV11-3 and TRBJ2-1; D gene unclear. Germline CDR1 and CDR2: SGHNT and YENEEA. The CDR3 has 11 amino acids. The V end was cut by 5 bases, the J end by 6 bases, with 5 bases between. The CDR3 region has the DNA TGTGCCAGCAGCACCCGCAATGAGCAGTTCTTC. Translation gives CASSTRNEQFF.

The chain carries TRBV18 and TRBJ2-2; D is possibly TRBD2 (5 bases). CDR1 is KGHSH, CDR2 LQKENI, per germline. This CDR3 contains 15 residues. The V gene lost 3 bases and the J gene lost 0 bases, with 8 bases spanning the gap. The DNA for the CDR3 is TGTGCCAGCTCACCCACTAGGGCGAACACCGGGGAGCTGTTTTTT. Protein sequence: CASSPTRANTGELFF.

The rearrangement joins TRBV6-4 to TRBJ2-3, with 7 nucleotides matching TRBD2. Germline assignment: CDR1 MRHNA and CDR2 SNTAGT. The ends lost 3 bases at V and 0 bases at J; junction bases unmatched: 6. The CDR3 extends over 16 amino acids. CDR3 coding DNA: TGTGCCAGCAGTGAAGGGGACTACACTAGCACAGATACGCAGTATTTT. This gives the protein CASSEGDYTSTDTQYF.

The sample holds many counts of this clonotype. The chain carries TRBV28 and TRBJ2-3; 9 bases are a match to TRBD2. V dropped 6 bases and J dropped 1; count of bases not matched to a gene: 2. This CDR3 is 14 amino acids long. Germline V gene sequence: CDR1 MDHEN, CDR2 SYDVKM. CDR3 protein: CASRGLAGTDTQYF. The CDR3 DNA follows: TGTGCCAGCAGGGGACTAGCCGGCACAGATACGCAGTATTTT.

V is TRBV10-2 and J is TRBJ1-2; D is unclear. Trimming shortened V by 3 bases and J by 3 bases, and 17 bases separated the two germline ends. The germline V gene encodes CDR1 WSHSY and CDR2 SAAADI. CDR3 length: 16 residues. The DNA of the CDR3 is TGCGCCAGCAGTGATGGGGTAGGCAGGCCCCACTATGGCTACACCTTC. Amino acid sequence: CASSDGVGRPHYGYTF.

The chain is built from TRBV19 and TRBJ2-5, with D possibly TRBD2 on 5 matching bases. From germline, CDR1 is LNHDA and CDR2 SQIVND (reference sequence). This CDR3 region has 13 residues. The V end was cut by 4 bases, the J end by 5 bases, with 11 bases between. Written as DNA, the CDR3 is TGTGCCAGTAGTAGGGCGGGCACGGAGACCCAGTACTTC. Encoded protein: CASSRAGTETQYF.

This clonotype has a count of ten or more. The J gene is TRBJ2-1, the V gene TRBV12-3 or TRBV12-4, with a possible D match to TRBD2 (6 bases). This CDR3 contains 16 residues. Trimming stripped 5 bases from V and 4 bases from J, with 18 bases between. CDR3 bases: TGTGCCAGCAGTCCTCATCAGGGAGGCACGTACAATGAGCAGTTCTTC. Amino acids: CASSPHQGGTYNEQFF.

This clonotype was detected only a few times. The chain employs TRBV28 and TRBJ2-4, with TRBD2 identical over 7 bases. Germline CDR1 reads MDHEN; CDR2 reads SYDVKM. V lost 3 bases, J lost 7 bases, and 9 bases stayed unmatched. The CDR3 is made up of 15 amino acids. The CDR3 spells CASSFFAGVGNIQYF. The CDR3, as DNA: TGTGCCAGCAGTTTCTTCGCGGGAGTGGGGAACATTCAGTACTTC.

The gene calls are TRBV20-1 and TRBJ1-1, with TRBD1 identical over 10 bases. Germline V gene data show CDR1 as DFQATT and CDR2 as SNEGSKA (reference sequence). Trimming cost V 0 bases and J 5 bases; bases outside gene matches: 6. The CDR3 has 15 residues. Here the CDR3 reads CSARDIRQGATEAFF. DNA of the CDR3: TGCAGTGCTAGAGATATAAGACAGGGGGCGACTGAAGCTTTCTTT.

The CDR3 here is CASSRDRGRGYTF. The CDR3 region has the DNA TGCGCCAGCAGCCGAGACAGGGGAAGGGGCTACACCTTC. The chain joins TRBV4-1 to TRBJ1-2; 8 nucleotides match TRBD1. The CDR3 extends over 13 amino acids. The V and J ends lost 4 bases and 8 bases, in that order; junction bases with no gene match: 6. Germline assignment: CDR1 MGHRA and CDR2 YSYEKL.

V gene TRBV24-1 combines with J gene TRBJ1-2, with TRBD1 matching over 9 bases. The CDR3 extends over 17 amino acids. Germline V gene lookup returns CDR1 KGHDR and CDR2 SFDVKD. Germline trimming cut 4 bases from V and 7 bases from J; bases unmatched to any gene: 15. CDR3 loop: CATSDPNGGQGITGYTF. The CDR3 nucleotides are TGTGCCACCAGTGACCCTAACGGGGGACAGGGAATTACTGGCTACACCTTC.

The chain has TRBV11-2 and TRBJ2-1; TRBD2 might be the D (5 bases). The V end lost 7 bases, the J end lost 0 bases, and 16 bases lay between the germline ends. The CDR3 spans 16 residues. Germline assignment: CDR1 SGHAT and CDR2 FQNNGV. The CDR3: CASTRKGASSYNEQFF. In DNA, the CDR3 is TGTGCCAGCACCCGAAAGGGAGCGAGCTCCTACAATGAGCAGTTCTTC.